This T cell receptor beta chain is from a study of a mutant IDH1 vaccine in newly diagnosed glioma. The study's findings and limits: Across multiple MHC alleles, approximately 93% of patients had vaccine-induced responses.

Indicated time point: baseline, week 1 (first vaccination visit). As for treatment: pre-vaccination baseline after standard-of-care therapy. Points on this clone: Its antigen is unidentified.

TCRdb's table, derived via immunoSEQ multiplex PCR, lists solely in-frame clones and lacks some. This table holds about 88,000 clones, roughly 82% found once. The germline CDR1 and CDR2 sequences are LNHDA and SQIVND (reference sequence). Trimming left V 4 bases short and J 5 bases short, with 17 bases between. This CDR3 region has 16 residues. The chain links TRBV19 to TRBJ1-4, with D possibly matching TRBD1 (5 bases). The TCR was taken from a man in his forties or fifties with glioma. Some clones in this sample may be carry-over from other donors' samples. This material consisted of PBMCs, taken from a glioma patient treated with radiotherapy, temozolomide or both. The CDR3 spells CASSTGTSFLNEKLFF. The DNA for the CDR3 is TGTGCCAGTAGTACCGGGACTTCATTTTTAAATGAAAAACTGTTTTTT.